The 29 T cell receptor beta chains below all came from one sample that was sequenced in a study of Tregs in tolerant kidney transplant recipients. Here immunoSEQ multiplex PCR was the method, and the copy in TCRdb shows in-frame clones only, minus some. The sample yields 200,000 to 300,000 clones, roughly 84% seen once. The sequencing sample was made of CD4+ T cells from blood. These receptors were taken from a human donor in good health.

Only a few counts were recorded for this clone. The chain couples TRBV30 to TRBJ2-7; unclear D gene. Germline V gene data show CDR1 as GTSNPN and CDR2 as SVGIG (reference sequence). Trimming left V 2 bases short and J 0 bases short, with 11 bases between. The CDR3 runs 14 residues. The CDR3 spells CAWSPSPPSYEQYF. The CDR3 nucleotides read TGTGCCTGGAGTCCCTCCCCCCCCTCCTACGAGCAGTACTTC.

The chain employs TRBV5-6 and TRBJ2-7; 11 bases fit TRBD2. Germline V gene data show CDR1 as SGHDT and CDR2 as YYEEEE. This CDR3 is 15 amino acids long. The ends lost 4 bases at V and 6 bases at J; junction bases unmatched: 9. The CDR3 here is CASSSSSGRNAEQYF. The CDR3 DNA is TGTGCCAGCAGCAGTTCTAGCGGGAGGAACGCCGAGCAGTACTTC.

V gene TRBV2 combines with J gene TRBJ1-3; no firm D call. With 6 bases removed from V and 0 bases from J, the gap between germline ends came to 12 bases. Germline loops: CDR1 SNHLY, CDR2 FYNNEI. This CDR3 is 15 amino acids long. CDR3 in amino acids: CASSGSVFSGNTIYF. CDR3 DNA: TGTGCCAGCAGCGGCTCCGTCTTCTCTGGAAACACCATATATTTT.

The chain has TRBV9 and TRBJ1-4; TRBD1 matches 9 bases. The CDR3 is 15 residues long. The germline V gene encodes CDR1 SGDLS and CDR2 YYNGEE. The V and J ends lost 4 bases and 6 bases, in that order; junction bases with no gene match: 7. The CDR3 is CASSSNRGHDEKLFF. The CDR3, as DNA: TGTGCCAGCAGCTCCAACAGGGGGCATGATGAAAAACTGTTTTTT.

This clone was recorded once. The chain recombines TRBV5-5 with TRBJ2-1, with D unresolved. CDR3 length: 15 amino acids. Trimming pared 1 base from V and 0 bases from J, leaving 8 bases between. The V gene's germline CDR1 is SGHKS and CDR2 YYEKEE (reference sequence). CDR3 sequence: CASSLHLSSYNEQFF. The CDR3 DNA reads TGTGCCAGCAGCTTGCACCTGAGCTCCTACAATGAGCAGTTCTTC.

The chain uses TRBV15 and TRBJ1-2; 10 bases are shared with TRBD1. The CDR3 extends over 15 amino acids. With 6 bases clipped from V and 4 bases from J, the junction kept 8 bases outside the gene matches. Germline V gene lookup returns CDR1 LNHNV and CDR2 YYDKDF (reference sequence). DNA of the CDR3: TGTGCCACCAGTTTTCCCGGGACAGGGGTCTATGGCTACACCTTC. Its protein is CATSFPGTGVYGYTF.

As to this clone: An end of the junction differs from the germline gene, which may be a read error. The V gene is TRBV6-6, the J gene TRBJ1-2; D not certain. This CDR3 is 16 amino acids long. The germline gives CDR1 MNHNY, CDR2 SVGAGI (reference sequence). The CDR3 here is CASSYSDSAPHYGYTF. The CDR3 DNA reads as TGTGCCAGCAGTTACTCGGACTCTGCGCCCCACTATGGCTATACCTTC.

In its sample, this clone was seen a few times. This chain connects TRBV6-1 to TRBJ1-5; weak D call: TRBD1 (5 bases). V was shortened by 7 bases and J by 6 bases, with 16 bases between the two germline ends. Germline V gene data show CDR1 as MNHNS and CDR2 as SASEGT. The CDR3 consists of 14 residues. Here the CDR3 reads CASTPSGGGQPQHF. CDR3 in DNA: TGTGCCAGCACGCCGTCGGGGGGAGGTCAGCCCCAGCATTTT.

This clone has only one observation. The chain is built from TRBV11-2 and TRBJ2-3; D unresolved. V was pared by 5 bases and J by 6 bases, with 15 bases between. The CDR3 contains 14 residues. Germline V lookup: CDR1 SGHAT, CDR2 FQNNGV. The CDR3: CASSPRGPLDTQYF. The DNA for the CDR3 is TGTGCCAGCAGCCCTAGAGGCCCATTGGATACGCAGTATTTT. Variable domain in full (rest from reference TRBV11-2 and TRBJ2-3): EAGVAQSPRYKIIEKRQSVAFWCNPISGHATLYWYQQILGQGPKLLIQFQNNGVVDDSQLPKDRFSAERLKGVDSTLKIQPAKLEDSAVYLCASSPRGPLDTQYFGPGTRLTVL.

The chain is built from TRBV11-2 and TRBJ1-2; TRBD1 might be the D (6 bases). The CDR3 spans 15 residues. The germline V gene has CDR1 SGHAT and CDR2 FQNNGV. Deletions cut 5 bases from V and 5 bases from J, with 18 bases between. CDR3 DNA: TGTGCCAGCAGCCCACAGGGCTGGTACCCATATGGCTACACCTTC. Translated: CASSPQGWYPYGYTF.

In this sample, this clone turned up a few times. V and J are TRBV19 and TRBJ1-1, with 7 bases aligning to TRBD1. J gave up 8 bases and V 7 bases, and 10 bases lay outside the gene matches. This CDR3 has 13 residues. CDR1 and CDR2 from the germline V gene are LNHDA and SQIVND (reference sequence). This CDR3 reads CASTFSGGFEAFF. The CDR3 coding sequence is TGTGCCAGTACCTTTTCAGGGGGGTTCGAAGCTTTCTTT. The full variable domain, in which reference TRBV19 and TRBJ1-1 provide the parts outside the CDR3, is DGGITQSPKYLFRKEGQNVTLSCEQNLNHDAMYWYRQDPGQGLRLIYYSQIVNDFQKGDIAEGYSVSREKKESFPLTVTSAQKNPTAFYLCASTFSGGFEAFFGQGTRLTVV.

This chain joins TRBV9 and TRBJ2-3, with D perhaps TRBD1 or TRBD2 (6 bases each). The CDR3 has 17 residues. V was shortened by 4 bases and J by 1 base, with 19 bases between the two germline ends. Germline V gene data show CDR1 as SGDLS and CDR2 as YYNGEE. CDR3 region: CASSSRVPRGGTDTQYF. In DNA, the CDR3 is TGTGCCAGCAGCAGCCGGGTCCCGAGGGGGGGCACAGATACGCAGTATTTT.

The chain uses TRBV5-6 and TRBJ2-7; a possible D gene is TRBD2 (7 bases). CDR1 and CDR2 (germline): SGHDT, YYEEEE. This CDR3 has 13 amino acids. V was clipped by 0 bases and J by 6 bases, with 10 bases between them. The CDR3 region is CASSLGRGGEQYF. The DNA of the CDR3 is TGTGCCAGCAGCTTGGGTAGGGGGGGCGAGCAGTACTTC.

The CDR3 DNA reads TGTGCCACAGGACAGGGGAGGAGTGGTAGCAATCAGCCCCAGCATTTT. Protein: CATGQGRSGSNQPQHF. The chain couples TRBV15 to TRBJ1-5, with 9 positions matching TRBD1. Trimming removed 9 bases from V and 0 bases from J; junction bases left unmatched: 9. CDR1 and CDR2 (germline): LNHNV, YYDKDF (reference sequence). The CDR3 loop spans 16 amino acids.

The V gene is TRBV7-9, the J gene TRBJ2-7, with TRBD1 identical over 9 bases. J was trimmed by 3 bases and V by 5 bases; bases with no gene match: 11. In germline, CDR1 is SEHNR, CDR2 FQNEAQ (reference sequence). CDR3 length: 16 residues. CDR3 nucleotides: TGTGCCAGCAGCCACCCTCCCGGGACAGGGAACTACGAGCAGTACTTC. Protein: CASSHPPGTGNYEQYF.

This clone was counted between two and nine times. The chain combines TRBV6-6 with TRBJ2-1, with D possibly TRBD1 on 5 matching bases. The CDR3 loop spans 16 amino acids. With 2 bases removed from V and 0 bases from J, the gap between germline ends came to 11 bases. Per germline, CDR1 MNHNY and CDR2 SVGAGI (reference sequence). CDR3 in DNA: TGTGCCAGCAGTTACGGACAAGGGTTCTCCTACAATGAGCAGTTCTTC. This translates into CASSYGQGFSYNEQFF.

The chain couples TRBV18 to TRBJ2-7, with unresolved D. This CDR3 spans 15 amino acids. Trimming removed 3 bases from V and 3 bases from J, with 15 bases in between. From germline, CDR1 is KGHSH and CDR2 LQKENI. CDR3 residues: CASSPALLPNYEQYF. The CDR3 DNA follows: TGTGCCAGCTCACCGGCTCTGTTACCAAACTACGAGCAGTACTTC.

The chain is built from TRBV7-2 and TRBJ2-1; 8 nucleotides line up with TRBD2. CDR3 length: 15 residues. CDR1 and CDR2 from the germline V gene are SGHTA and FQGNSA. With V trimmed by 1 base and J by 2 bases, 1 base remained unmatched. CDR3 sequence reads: CASSLGSGTYNEQFF. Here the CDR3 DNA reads TGTGCCAGCAGCTTAGGTAGCGGGACCTACAATGAGCAGTTCTTC.

The CDR3: CASDPTGTEWGNTIYF. Written as DNA, the CDR3 is TGTGCTAGTGACCCCACAGGGACCGAGTGGGGAAACACCATATATTTT. This rearrangement joins TRBV12-5 to TRBJ1-3; D may be TRBD1 (6 bases). The CDR3 consists of 16 residues. With 7 bases removed from V and 4 bases from J, the gap between germline ends came to 20 bases. Germline V gene lookup returns CDR1 LGHNT and CDR2 FRNRAP.

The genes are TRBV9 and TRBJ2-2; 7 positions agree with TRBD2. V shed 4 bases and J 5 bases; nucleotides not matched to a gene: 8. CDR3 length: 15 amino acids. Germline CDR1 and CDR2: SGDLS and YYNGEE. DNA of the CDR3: TGTGCCAGCAGCCCCGAAAGAGCGGGGACCGGGGAGCTGTTTTTT. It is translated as CASSPERAGTGELFF.

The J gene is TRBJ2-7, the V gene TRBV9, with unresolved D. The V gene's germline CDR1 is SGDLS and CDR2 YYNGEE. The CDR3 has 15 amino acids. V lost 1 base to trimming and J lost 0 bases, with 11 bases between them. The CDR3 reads CASSVLPLSSYEQYF. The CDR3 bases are TGTGCCAGCAGCGTATTACCGCTATCCTCCTACGAGCAGTACTTC.

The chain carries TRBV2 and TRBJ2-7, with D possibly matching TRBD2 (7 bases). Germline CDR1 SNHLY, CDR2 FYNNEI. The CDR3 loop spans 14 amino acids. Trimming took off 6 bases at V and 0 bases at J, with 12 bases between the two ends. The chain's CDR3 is CASRWGGLSYEQYF. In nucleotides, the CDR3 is TGTGCCAGCAGGTGGGGGGGGCTCTCCTACGAGCAGTACTTC. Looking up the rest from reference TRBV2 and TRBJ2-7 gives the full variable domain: EPEVTQTPSHQVTQMGQEVILRCVPISNHLYFYWYRQILGQKVEFLVSFYNNEISEKSEIFDDQFSVERPDGSNFTLKIRSTKLEDSAMYFCASRWGGLSYEQYFGPGTRLTVT.

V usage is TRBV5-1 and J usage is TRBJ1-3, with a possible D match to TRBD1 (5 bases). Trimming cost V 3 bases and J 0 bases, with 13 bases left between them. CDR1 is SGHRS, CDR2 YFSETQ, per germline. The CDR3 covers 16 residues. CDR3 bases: TGCGCCAGCAGCTGGGGGGAGAACCGCTCTGGAAACACCATATATTTT. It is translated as CASSWGENRSGNTIYF.

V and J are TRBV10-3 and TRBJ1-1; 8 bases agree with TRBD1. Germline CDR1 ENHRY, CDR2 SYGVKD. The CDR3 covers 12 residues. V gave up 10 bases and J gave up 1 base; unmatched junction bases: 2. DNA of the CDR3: TGTGCCACCGGACAGGGGAACACTGAAGCTTTCTTT. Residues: CATGQGNTEAFF.

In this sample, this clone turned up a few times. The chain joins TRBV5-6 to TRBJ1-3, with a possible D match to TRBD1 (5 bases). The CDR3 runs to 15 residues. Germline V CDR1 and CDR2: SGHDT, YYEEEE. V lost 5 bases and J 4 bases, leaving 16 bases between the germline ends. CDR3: CASSLTGGSGNTIYF. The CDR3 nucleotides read TGTGCCAGCAGTTTAACGGGGGGGTCCGGAAACACCATATATTTT.

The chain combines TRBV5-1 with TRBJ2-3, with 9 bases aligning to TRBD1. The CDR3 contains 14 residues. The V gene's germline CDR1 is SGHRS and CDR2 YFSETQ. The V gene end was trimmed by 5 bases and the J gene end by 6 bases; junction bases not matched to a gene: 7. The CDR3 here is CASRGQGPSDTQYF. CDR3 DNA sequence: TGCGCCAGCAGAGGACAGGGGCCGTCTGATACGCAGTATTTT.

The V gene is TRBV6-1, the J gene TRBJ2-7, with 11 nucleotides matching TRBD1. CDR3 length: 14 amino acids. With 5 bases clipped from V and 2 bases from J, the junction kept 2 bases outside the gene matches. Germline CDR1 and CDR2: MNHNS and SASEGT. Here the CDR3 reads CASSRTGGPYEQYF. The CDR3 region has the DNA TGTGCCAGCAGTAGGACAGGGGGCCCCTACGAGCAGTACTTC.

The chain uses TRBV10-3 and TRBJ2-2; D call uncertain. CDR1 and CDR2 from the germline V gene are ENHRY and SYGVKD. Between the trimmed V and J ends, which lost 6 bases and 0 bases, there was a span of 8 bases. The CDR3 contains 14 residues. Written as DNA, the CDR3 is TGTGCCATCAGCTCTGTCGCGAACACCGGGGAGCTGTTTTTT. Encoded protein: CAISSVANTGELFF.

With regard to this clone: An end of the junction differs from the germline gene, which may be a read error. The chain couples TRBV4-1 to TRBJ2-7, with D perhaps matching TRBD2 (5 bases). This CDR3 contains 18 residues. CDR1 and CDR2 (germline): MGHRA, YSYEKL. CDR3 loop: CASSQDSVKEGTSYGQYF. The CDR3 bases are TGCGCCAGCAGCCAAGATTCTGTGAAAGAGGGAACCTCCTACGGGCAGTACTTC.